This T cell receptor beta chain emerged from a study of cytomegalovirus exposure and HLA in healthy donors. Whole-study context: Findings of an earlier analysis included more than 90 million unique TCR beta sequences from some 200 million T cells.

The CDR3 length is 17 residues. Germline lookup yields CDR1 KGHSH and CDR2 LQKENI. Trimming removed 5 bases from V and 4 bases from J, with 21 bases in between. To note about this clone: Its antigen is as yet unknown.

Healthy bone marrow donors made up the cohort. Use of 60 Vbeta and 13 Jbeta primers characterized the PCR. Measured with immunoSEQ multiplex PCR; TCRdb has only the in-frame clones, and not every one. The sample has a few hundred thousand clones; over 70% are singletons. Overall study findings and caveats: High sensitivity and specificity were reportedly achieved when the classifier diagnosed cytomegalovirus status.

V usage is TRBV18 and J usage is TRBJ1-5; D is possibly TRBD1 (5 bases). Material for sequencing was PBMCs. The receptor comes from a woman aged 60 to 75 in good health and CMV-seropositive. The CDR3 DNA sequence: TGTGCCAGCTCAAACATTGAAGGCAGGGTCCGGAATCAGCCCCAGCATTTT. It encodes CASSNIEGRVRNQPQHF.